A selection of T cell receptor beta chains follows, all from one sample in a study of T cell changes during pregnancy in multiple sclerosis. TCRdb's copy holds only in-frame clones and misses some; the assay was immunoSEQ multiplex PCR. The sample contains approximately 100,000 clones, approximately 94% of which appear only once. Here the sequenced sample was peripheral blood, taken in the second trimester of pregnancy. The receptors here all came from a female donor with multiple sclerosis, enrolled in a pregnancy study. Both conserved end residues are part of each CDR3. Each record gives: CDR3 DNA, CDR3 protein, CDR3 length, J gene, clone size, V gene, D gene. A D gene is named only where the DNA matches it firmly. Size is stated for part of the rows, as once, few or many counts, or as a class when the clone is expanded.

DNA: TGTGCCAGCTTAATTGGAGGCGCTAACTATGGCTACACCTTC; CDR3: CASLIGGANYGYTF; length: 14; J: TRBJ1-2; size: .; V: TRBV2; D: .
DNA: TGTGCCAGCAGCCTTGGACATGCTGGAAACACCATATATTTT; CDR3: CASSLGHAGNTIYF; length: 14; J: TRBJ1-3; size: .; V: TRBV6-5; D: .
DNA: TGTGCCAGCAGCTTAGTGCGGGGCTACGAGCAGTACTTC; CDR3: CASSLVRGYEQYF; length: 13; J: TRBJ2-7; size: .; V: TRBV11-3; D: .
DNA: TGTGCCAGCAGTTACTCGGACAGGGGGCTAGAGCAGTACTTC; CDR3: CASSYSDRGLEQYF; length: 14; J: TRBJ2-7; size: .; V: TRBV6-6; D: TRBD1
DNA: TGTGCCAGCAGTTCCGTAGGTGGGACAGGGGAAAAACTGTTTTTT; CDR3: CASSSVGGTGEKLFF; length: 15; J: TRBJ1-4; size: .; V: TRBV27; D: TRBD1
DNA: TGTGCCAGCAGCTTATTTTCGATAGCCTCCACCGGGGAGCTGTTTTTT; CDR3: CASSLFSIASTGELFF; length: 16; J: TRBJ2-2; size: .; V: TRBV7-6; D: .
DNA: TGTGCCAGCAGACACGGGACAGGGGCCTTGAACACTGAAGCTTTCTTT; CDR3: CASRHGTGALNTEAFF; length: 16; J: TRBJ1-1; size: .; V: TRBV27; D: TRBD1
DNA: TGTGCCAGCAGTTACTATAACAGGGGGGGTCACGAGCAGTACTTC; CDR3: CASSYYNRGGHEQYF; length: 15; J: TRBJ2-7; size: .; V: TRBV6-5; D: .
DNA: TGTGCCAGCAGCTTGATCCCGCGGGATAAAGCTTTCTTT; CDR3: CASSLIPRDKAFF; length: 13; J: TRBJ1-1; size: few; V: TRBV5-6; D: .
DNA: TGCGCCAGCAGCCCCACCACAGGGAGCACTGAAGCTTTCTTT; CDR3: CASSPTTGSTEAFF; length: 14; J: TRBJ1-1; size: .; V: TRBV5-1; D: .
DNA: TGTGCCAGCACCCGCGACCGGGGGGGGGCGGTAGAGACCCAGTACTTC; CDR3: CASTRDRGGAVETQYF; length: 16; J: TRBJ2-5; size: once; V: TRBV5-6; D: TRBD2
DNA: TGCAGCGTTGACAGACAGGGGATCACAGATACGCAGTATTTT; CDR3: CSVDRQGITDTQYF; length: 14; J: TRBJ2-3; size: .; V: TRBV29-1; D: TRBD1
DNA: TGCGCCAGCAGCTTGTTAGCGGGAGGGCCCGACACCGGGGAGCTGTTTTTT; CDR3: CASSLLAGGPDTGELFF; length: 17; J: TRBJ2-2; size: .; V: TRBV5-1; D: TRBD2
DNA: TGTGCCAGCCCGGGACTAGCGACAGATACGCAGTATTTT; CDR3: CASPGLATDTQYF; length: 13; J: TRBJ2-3; size: .; V: TRBV7-9; D: TRBD2
DNA: TGTGCCTGGAGTGTAGACAGCCTGAATCAGCCCCAGCATTTT; CDR3: CAWSVDSLNQPQHF; length: 14; J: TRBJ1-5; size: once; V: TRBV30; D: .
DNA: TGTGCCAGCTCACAGACAGGGAACACCGGGGAGCTGTTTTTT; CDR3: CASSQTGNTGELFF; length: 14; J: TRBJ2-2; size: .; V: TRBV18; D: .
DNA: TGTGCCAGCAGCTTATCACAGGGGGCAGGCTATGGCTACACCTTC; CDR3: CASSLSQGAGYGYTF; length: 15; J: TRBJ1-2; size: .; V: TRBV5-4; D: TRBD1
DNA: TGTGCCAGCAGTCAGGGGATAAACACTGAAGCTTTCTTT; CDR3: CASSQGINTEAFF; length: 13; J: TRBJ1-1; size: once; V: TRBV6-5; D: .
DNA: TGCGCCAGCACGACAGGAGCGGGGGGCTACACCTTC; CDR3: CASTTGAGGYTF; length: 12; J: TRBJ1-2; size: .; V: TRBV5-1; D: .
DNA: TGTGCCAGTAGTAGCCTCGCGGGACAGACTAATGAAAAACTGTTTTTT; CDR3: CASSSLAGQTNEKLFF; length: 16; J: TRBJ1-4; size: .; V: TRBV19; D: TRBD1
DNA: TGTGCCAGCAGCTCGCGTACAGCTCTGTTGAACACTGAAGCTTTCTTT; CDR3: CASSSRTALLNTEAFF; length: 16; J: TRBJ1-1; size: .; V: TRBV7-8; D: .
DNA: TGTGCCAGCAGGGTACGGGGAGCTGAGGGCTACACCTTC; CDR3: CASRVRGAEGYTF; length: 13; J: TRBJ1-2; size: .; V: TRBV2; D: .
DNA: TGTGCCAGCAGTTTCATAGTGAACACCGGGGAGCTGTTTTTT; CDR3: CASSFIVNTGELFF; length: 14; J: TRBJ2-2; size: .; V: TRBV27; D: .
DNA: TGTGCCAGCAGCTTAAACGGACAGGGGGCGACTGAAGCTTTCTTT; CDR3: CASSLNGQGATEAFF; length: 15; J: TRBJ1-1; size: .; V: TRBV7-3; D: TRBD1
DNA: TGTGCCTCCGGACAGGGGGCCTACGAGCAGTACTTC; CDR3: CASGQGAYEQYF; length: 12; J: TRBJ2-7; size: .; V: TRBV30; D: TRBD1
DNA: TGTGCCAGCAGCTGGACCCCCGGGACAGGGGGCTACGAGCAGTACTTC; CDR3: CASSWTPGTGGYEQYF; length: 16; J: TRBJ2-7; size: .; V: TRBV7-8; D: TRBD1
DNA: TGTGCCAGCAGCTTGGAGAGGGACACTGAAGCTTTCTTT; CDR3: CASSLERDTEAFF; length: 13; J: TRBJ1-1; size: .; V: TRBV5-4; D: .
DNA: TGCGCCAGCAGCCGGGAGGGGGGAGGCTCCTACGAGCAGTACTTC; CDR3: CASSREGGGSYEQYF; length: 15; J: TRBJ2-7; size: .; V: TRBV5-1; D: TRBD2
DNA: TGCGCCAGCAGTGAGTCGGCCCCCACCGGGGAGCTGTTTTTT; CDR3: CASSESAPTGELFF; length: 14; J: TRBJ2-2; size: .; V: TRBV10-2; D: .
DNA: TGTGCCAGCAGCTCCAACTACGAGCAGTACTTC; CDR3: CASSSNYEQYF; length: 11; J: TRBJ2-7; size: .; V: TRBV7-6; D: .
DNA: TGTGCCAGCAGCTTAGGGACAGAGACTGAAGCTTTCTTT; CDR3: CASSLGTETEAFF; length: 13; J: TRBJ1-1; size: .; V: TRBV7-3; D: TRBD1
DNA: TGCGCCAGCAGCGTTAGCGGGGTCGGGTGGGGTGAGCAGTTCTTC; CDR3: CASSVSGVGWGEQFF; length: 15; J: TRBJ2-1; size: .; V: TRBV5-1; D: TRBD2
DNA: TGTGCCAGCAGCTTGAGGGGTAACGGGGAGCTGTTTTTT; CDR3: CASSLRGNGELFF; length: 13; J: TRBJ2-2; size: .; V: TRBV5-4; D: .
DNA: TGCGCCGTCAGGTGGCTCTACGAGCAGTACTTC; CDR3: CAVRWLYEQYF; length: 11; J: TRBJ2-7; size: .; V: TRBV5-1; D: .
DNA: TGTGCCAGCAGCTCCCGACTAGCGGGGGGACCCTACGAGCAGTACTTC; CDR3: CASSSRLAGGPYEQYF; length: 16; J: TRBJ2-7; size: .; V: TRBV7-6; D: TRBD2
DNA: TGTGCCAGCAGCCACTGCGGGGACGGAAGGTGTGAGCAGTTCTTC; CDR3: CASSHCGDGRCEQFF; length: 15; J: TRBJ2-1; size: .; V: TRBV14; D: .
DNA: TGTGCCAGTAGGACAGGGTATGGAGGCGCTACCGAAAAACTGTTTTTT; CDR3: CASRTGYGGATEKLFF; length: 16; J: TRBJ1-4; size: .; V: TRBV19; D: TRBD1
DNA: TGCGCCAGCAGCCAGTTAAACAGGGGGCTGAGGAACACTGAAGCTTTCTTT; CDR3: CASSQLNRGLRNTEAFF; length: 17; J: TRBJ1-1; size: few; V: TRBV5-1; D: TRBD1
DNA: TGTGCCACCAACTACAAGACCGGGACAGGGGTCGGAACCGGGGAGCTGTTTTTT; CDR3: CATNYKTGTGVGTGELFF; length: 18; J: TRBJ2-2; size: .; V: TRBV7-9; D: TRBD1
DNA: TGTGCCAGCAGTTTGCGGGGGAATGAGCAGTTCTTC; CDR3: CASSLRGNEQFF; length: 12; J: TRBJ2-1; size: .; V: TRBV6-6; D: TRBD2
DNA: TGTGCCAGCAGCTCCCATAGCGGGGGGGTAAATGAGCAGTTCTTC; CDR3: CASSSHSGGVNEQFF; length: 15; J: TRBJ2-1; size: .; V: TRBV7-3; D: TRBD2
DNA: TGTGCCAGCAGCCCCTGGGACAGTTCCTACGAGCAGTACTTC; CDR3: CASSPWDSSYEQYF; length: 14; J: TRBJ2-7; size: .; V: TRBV7-9; D: TRBD1
DNA: TGTGCCAGCAGCCAGGGACAGGGGGAAGAGACCCAGTACTTC; CDR3: CASSQGQGEETQYF; length: 14; J: TRBJ2-5; size: .; V: TRBV7-9; D: TRBD1
DNA: TGTGCCAGCAGTTACATCACAGGGGGGGGCTACGAGCAGTACTTC; CDR3: CASSYITGGGYEQYF; length: 15; J: TRBJ2-7; size: .; V: TRBV6-5; D: .
DNA: TGTGCCAGCAGCTTGCGGGGGATCGTGAGTACAGATACGCAGTATTTT; CDR3: CASSLRGIVSTDTQYF; length: 16; J: TRBJ2-3; size: .; V: TRBV5-6; D: .
DNA: TGTGCCAGCAGTTACGATGGAGGTCAGACCTACGAGCAGTACTTC; CDR3: CASSYDGGQTYEQYF; length: 15; J: TRBJ2-7; size: .; V: TRBV6-5; D: .
DNA: TGCAGCGTTGCCGCTAGCGGGGGTACAGATACGCAGTATTTT; CDR3: CSVAASGGTDTQYF; length: 14; J: TRBJ2-3; size: .; V: TRBV29-1; D: TRBD2
DNA: TGTGCCAGCAGTGGGCTGAGCTCCTACAATGAGCAGTTCTTC; CDR3: CASSGLSSYNEQFF; length: 14; J: TRBJ2-1; size: once; V: TRBV6-6; D: .
DNA: TGTGCCAGCAGCTCCCGGGACAGCTACGAGCAGTACTTC; CDR3: CASSSRDSYEQYF; length: 13; J: TRBJ2-7; size: .; V: TRBV7-9; D: TRBD1
DNA: TGTGCCAGCAGTCCGGAACCCATTAGTTGGGGGGACGGCAATCAGCCCCAGCATTTT; CDR3: CASSPEPISWGDGNQPQHF; length: 19; J: TRBJ1-5; size: .; V: TRBV27; D: .
DNA: TGTGCCAGCAGTGAACTAGCGGGGGGAGATACGCAGTATTTT; CDR3: CASSELAGGDTQYF; length: 14; J: TRBJ2-3; size: .; V: TRBV6-1; D: TRBD2